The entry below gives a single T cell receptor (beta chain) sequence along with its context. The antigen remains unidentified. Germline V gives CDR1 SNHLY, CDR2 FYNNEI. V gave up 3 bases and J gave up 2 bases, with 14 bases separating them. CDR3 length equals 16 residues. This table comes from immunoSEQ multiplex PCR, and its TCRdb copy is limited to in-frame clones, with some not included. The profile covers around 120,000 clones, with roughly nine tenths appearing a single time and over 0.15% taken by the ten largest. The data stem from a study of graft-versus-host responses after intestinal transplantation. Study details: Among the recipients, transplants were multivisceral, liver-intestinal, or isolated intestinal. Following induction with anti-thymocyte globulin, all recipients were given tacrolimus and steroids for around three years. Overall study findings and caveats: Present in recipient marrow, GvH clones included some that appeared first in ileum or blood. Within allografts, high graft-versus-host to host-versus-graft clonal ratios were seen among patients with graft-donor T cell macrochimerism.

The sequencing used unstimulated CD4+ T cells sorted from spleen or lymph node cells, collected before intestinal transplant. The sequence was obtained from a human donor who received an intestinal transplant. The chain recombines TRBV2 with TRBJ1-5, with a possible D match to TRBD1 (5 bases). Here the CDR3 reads CASSDGGNAGNQPQHF. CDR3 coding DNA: TGTGCCAGCAGTGATGGGGGGAACGCGGGCAATCAGCCCCAGCATTTT. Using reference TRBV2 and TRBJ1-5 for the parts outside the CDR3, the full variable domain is EPEVTQTPSHQVTQMGQEVILRCVPISNHLYFYWYRQILGQKVEFLVSFYNNEISEKSEIFDDQFSVERPDGSNFTLKIRSTKLEDSAMYFCASSDGGNAGNQPQHFGDGTRLSIL.